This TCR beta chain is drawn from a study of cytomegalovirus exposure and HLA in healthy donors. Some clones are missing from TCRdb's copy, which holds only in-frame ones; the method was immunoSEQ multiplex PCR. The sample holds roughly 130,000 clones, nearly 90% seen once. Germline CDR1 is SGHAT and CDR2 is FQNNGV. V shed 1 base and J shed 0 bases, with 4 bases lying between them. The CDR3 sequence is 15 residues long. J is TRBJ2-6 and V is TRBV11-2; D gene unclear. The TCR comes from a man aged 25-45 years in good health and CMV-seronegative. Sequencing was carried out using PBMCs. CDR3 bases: TGTGCCAGCAGCTTAGCCCGCTCTGGGGCCAACGTCCTGACTTTC. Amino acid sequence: CASSLARSGANVLTF.